The clone carrying this T cell receptor beta chain was detected a few times. This sample stems from a study of early stage breast cancer tumors. Sequencing was performed with immunoSEQ multiplex PCR; in TCRdb, only in-frame clones are kept and a portion is missing. Counted here are about 51,000 clones, approximately 78% occurring once; the ten biggest clones make up about 3.4%. The CDR3 sequence is 15 residues long. Per the germline V gene, CDR1 is MNHNY and CDR2 is SVGAGI (reference sequence). V was clipped by 4 bases and J by 1 base, with 8 bases between them. This rearrangement joins TRBV6-6 to TRBJ2-6; D assignment may be TRBD1 or TRBD2 (5 bases each). Sequencing was performed on blood. The sequence came from a person aged 40 to 49 with breast cancer. The chain's CDR3 is CASSSGGSGANVLTF. The CDR3 region has the DNA TGTGCCAGCAGTTCTGGGGGATCTGGGGCCAACGTCCTGACTTTC.